This T cell receptor (beta chain) stems from a study of CD8 T cells in ankylosing spondylitis (TCRdb year 2017). About the study as a whole: To find TCR variants linked to disease, the study profiled T cell receptor beta repertoires in ankylosing spondylitis patients and healthy donors. The whole study cohort included 108 healthy donors and 20 to 30 ankylosing spondylitis patients. Peripheral blood was sampled, and synovial fluid was also collected from ankylosing spondylitis patients. Overall study results and their limits: A TCR beta motif of fewer than 10 highly homologous amino acid variants appeared characteristic of blood from ankylosing spondylitis patients. Some TCR beta motif variants had previously been reported in synovial fluid and blood of reactive arthritis patients, which suggested common disease-initiation mechanisms. The disease-linked clones were reported to be significantly enriched in matched synovial fluid samples from ankylosing spondylitis patients. The disease-linked clones had a CD8+ phenotype and were found at relatively low frequencies in peripheral blood.

For sequencing, an Illumina HiSeq 2500 was employed. TCR beta libraries were prepared by quantitative 5'-RACE with molecular barcodes. The paper's processing steps were these. A new computational method based on a probabilistic model of VDJ rearrangement was used to identify disease-linked TCR variants. TCRdb trimmed the raw reads at Q25, called clones with MiXCR and kept productive beta chains. Rows are combined by CDR3 protein, so each entry shows the most common genes and DNA. Clone size and V and J calls follow TCRdb, not the original study. The sample has 220,000 or so distinct CDR3 sequences on record, around 16% of them singletons. Together, the top ten hold approximately 42% of the sample. This clonotype has a count of ten or more. Its antigen remains unidentified. No base qualities exist here, and no much larger clone lies one base off it. From the cysteine up to the phenylalanine, the CDR3 has a length of 14 residues. The entry retains the CDR3 DNA only, 42 bases that are in frame from base 1. For this chain, trimming is 7 bases at the V end and 5 bases at the J end, and the number of junction bases without a gene match is 10. CDR1 is given as SQVTM and CDR2 as ANQGSEA, both from the germline V gene.

Recombination connected TRBV29-1 to TRBJ2-7; 11 bases in between match TRBD2. The source material was blood, either unsorted or a sorted T cell fraction (not recorded which). The TCR sequence derives from a male donor with ankylosing spondylitis. The nucleotide sequence reads TGCAGCGCACTAGCGGGAGTAAGTGGTAACGAGCAGTACTTC. Its protein reads: CSALAGVSGNEQYF.